The 19 T cell receptor beta chains presented below share a single source sample, sequenced in a study of CD8+CD57+ T cells in acquired aplastic anemia. Genomic DNA served as template for TCR beta VDJ and CDR3 profiling. TCRdb reprocessed the reads with MiXCR, giving one entry per CDR3 protein. The table has some 120,000 distinct CDR3 sequences, roughly 50% seen once. Sequences were obtained from sorted CD4+, CD8+, or CD8+CD57+ T cells (not recorded which) from PBMCs. These receptors were taken from a human donor in good health, serving as a control.

For this clonotype: The germline gene is not matched at one end of the junction; a read error may be the cause. The chain recombines TRBV10-3 with TRBJ2-1; D possibly uses TRBD1 or TRBD2 (5 bases each). The CDR3 contains 16 residues. Germline V gene data show CDR1 as ENHRY and CDR2 as SYGVKD. The CDR3 loop reads CATSDAGTPADNEQFF. The CDR3 DNA sequence: TGTGCCACCAGTGACGCCGGGACCCCCGCGGACAATGAGCAGTTCTTC.

The chain carries TRBV7-2 and TRBJ2-7; D is possibly TRBD1 or TRBD2 (5 bases each). Trimming stripped 3 bases from V and 7 bases from J, with 13 bases between. Germline loops: CDR1 SGHTA, CDR2 FQGNSA. The CDR3 contains 13 residues. The CDR3 protein is CASSLRGKREQYF. The CDR3 DNA sequence: TGTGCCAGCAGCTTGAGGGGAAAACGGGAGCAGTACTTC.

This chain links TRBV5-6 with TRBJ2-7; 13 bases agree with TRBD2. Germline lookup yields CDR1 SGHDT and CDR2 YYEEEE. This CDR3 has 14 amino acids. V shed 4 bases, J shed 5 bases, and the junction held 3 bases outside the gene matches. In nucleotides, the CDR3 is TGTGCCAGCAGCGCACTAGCGGGGGGGCACGAGCAGTACTTC. Protein: CASSALAGGHEQYF.

This clonotype was seen ten or more times. The rearrangement uses TRBV19 and TRBJ1-1, with D uncertain. From germline, CDR1 is LNHDA and CDR2 SQIVND (reference sequence). The CDR3 sequence is 13 residues long. Trimming took 3 bases from V and 1 from J, leaving 6 bases between them. CDR3 bases: TGTGCCAGTAGTATCCGTGGGAACACTGAAGCTTTCTTT. Encoded protein: CASSIRGNTEAFF.

This clonotype has a count of ten or more. The rearrangement links TRBV3-1 to TRBJ2-7, with D perhaps given as TRBD1 or TRBD2 (6 bases each). From germline, CDR1 is LGHDT and CDR2 YNNKEL (reference sequence). This CDR3 region has 14 residues. Trimming stripped 4 bases from V and 2 bases from J, with 12 bases between. The CDR3 bases are TGTGCCAGCAGCCCCCCCCGGGGGCCCTACGAGCAGTACTTC. As protein: CASSPPRGPYEQYF.

Only one count was recorded for this clonotype. The junction does not match germline at one end; this may be a read error. The chain links TRBV2 to TRBJ2-5; D is ambiguous. Germline values: CDR1 SNHLY, CDR2 FYNNEI. This CDR3 comprises 14 residues. CDR3 bases: TGTGCCAGCGGTGATGGAACTCAAGGAGAGACCCAGTACTTC. Its translation is CASGDGTQGETQYF.

The rearrangement joins TRBV15 to TRBJ2-7, with D perhaps matching TRBD1 (6 bases). Trimming removed 0 bases from V and 5 bases from J, with 14 bases in between. There are 15 residues in the CDR3. Germline values: CDR1 LNHNV, CDR2 YYDKDF (reference sequence). The CDR3 nucleotides are TGTGCCACCAGCAGAGATAGGGGTCAGGGGCACGAGCAGTACTTC. It translates to CATSRDRGQGHEQYF.

This clonotype was counted ten times or more. The chain is built from TRBV5-8 and TRBJ1-2, with D tentatively TRBD1 (6 bases). V was shortened by 2 bases and J by 7 bases, with 12 bases between the two germline ends. This CDR3 spans 13 amino acids. Germline loops: CDR1 SGHTS, CDR2 YDEGEE. CDR3 in DNA: TGTGCCAGCAGCTTTCAGGCAGGGGTTGGCTACACCTTC. This gives the protein CASSFQAGVGYTF.

The chain has TRBV20-1 and TRBJ1-1; D is undetermined. The V end lost 5 bases, the J end lost 8 bases, and 3 bases lay between the germline ends. Germline V CDR1 and CDR2: DFQATT, SNEGSKA (reference sequence). CDR3 size: 8 residues. CDR3 nucleotides: TGCAGTGCTGCGGAAGCTTTCTTT. Translated: CSAAEAFF.

This clonotype was picked up a small number of times. V usage is TRBV30 and J usage is TRBJ1-1; 7 bases are shared with TRBD1. The CDR3 is made up of 14 amino acids. With 0 bases clipped from V and 4 bases from J, the junction kept 5 bases outside the gene matches. In germline, CDR1 is GTSNPN, CDR2 SVGIG (reference sequence). DNA of the CDR3: TGTGCCTGGAGTGTCCCGGACAGGACCACTGAAGCTTTCTTT. Protein product: CAWSVPDRTTEAFF.

The DNA for the CDR3 is TGTGCCAGCAGTGCTGCTAACGGCAATCAGCCCCAGCATTTT. Its protein is CASSAANGNQPQHF. The chain carries TRBV25-1 and TRBJ1-5; D not certain. Germline CDR1 and CDR2: MGHDK and SYGVNS. V was clipped by 4 bases and J by 2 bases, with 9 bases between them. This CDR3 spans 14 amino acids.

The rearrangement links TRBV10-3 to TRBJ2-7; tentatively, D is TRBD2 (6 bases). V dropped 5 bases and J dropped 4 bases, with 12 bases sitting between them. Germline CDR1 is ENHRY and CDR2 is SYGVKD. This CDR3 region has 13 residues. The CDR3 protein is CAISPGAKYEQYF. CDR3 DNA sequence: TGTGCCATCAGTCCGGGAGCCAAGTACGAGCAGTACTTC.

This clonotype has only one observation. In DNA form, the CDR3 reads TGTGCCAGCAGCTTGGCAGGGCTAGCGGGGGGCGAGCAGTACTTC. Its protein product is CASSLAGLAGGEQYF. The rearrangement joins TRBV7-8 to TRBJ2-7; 11 positions match TRBD2. With 3 bases clipped from V and 6 bases from J, the junction kept 7 bases outside the gene matches. The germline CDR1 and CDR2 sequences are SGHVS and FQNEAQ. The CDR3 contains 15 residues.

With respect to this clonotype: Here the CDR3 omits its conserved ending phenylalanine or tryptophan, so a read error is the likely source. This chain uses TRBV11-1 with TRBJ2-3, with no clear D. Germline V lookup: CDR1 SGHAT, CDR2 FQDESV (reference sequence). The V and J ends lost 4 bases and 0 bases respectively, with 11 bases between them. CDR3 length equals 15 residues. As DNA, the CDR3 is TGTGCCAGCAGCTGGGCCTCTTCTAGCACAGATACGCAGTATCTT. This codes for CASSWASSSTDTQYL.

This chain connects TRBV24-1 to TRBJ2-3; 15 bases line up with TRBD2. Trimming took 4 bases from V and 4 from J; bases not matched to a gene: 2. This CDR3 has 16 residues. In germline, CDR1 is KGHDR, CDR2 SFDVKD. CDR3 sequence reads: CATSDGTSGRPDTQYF. Written as DNA, the CDR3 is TGTGCCACCAGTGACGGGACTAGCGGGAGGCCAGATACGCAGTATTTT.

The rearrangement links TRBV24-1 to TRBJ1-2; 7 nucleotides line up with TRBD1. Germline CDR1 reads KGHDR; CDR2 reads SFDVKD. The V and J ends lost 10 bases and 6 bases, in that order; junction bases with no gene match: 10. This CDR3 spans 13 amino acids. This CDR3 reads CATSGRGLDGYTF. CDR3 nucleotides: TGTGCCACTTCGGGGAGGGGGCTGGATGGCTACACCTTC.

Many counts were recorded for this clonotype. V gene TRBV6-5 combines with J gene TRBJ2-5; D is possibly TRBD1 or TRBD2 (5 bases each). The CDR3 is made up of 12 amino acids. V lost 9 bases and J lost 4, with 12 bases in between. The germline V gene has CDR1 MNHEY and CDR2 SVGAGI. This CDR3 is CASAEGRETQYF. CDR3 DNA sequence: TGTGCCAGTGCCGAGGGACGAGAGACCCAGTACTTC.

This clonotype was observed at least ten times. The chain links TRBV12-3 or TRBV12-4 to TRBJ2-7; D remains unclear. Trimming removed 6 bases at V and 0 bases at J, with 6 bases between. This CDR3 spans 12 amino acids. The CDR3 bases are TGTGCCAGCAGCGCCAGCTCCTACGAGCAGTACTTC. This sequence encodes CASSASSYEQYF.

This clonotype was picked up many times. V usage is TRBV6-1 and J usage is TRBJ2-7; 9 bases line up with TRBD2. Germline loops: CDR1 MNHNS, CDR2 SASEGT. There are 14 residues in the CDR3. J gave up 5 bases and V 7 bases, and 9 bases lay outside the gene matches. The CDR3 nucleotides are TGTGCCAGCACCTCTAGCGGGGCTACTGACGAGCAGTACTTC. Its protein product is CASTSSGATDEQYF.